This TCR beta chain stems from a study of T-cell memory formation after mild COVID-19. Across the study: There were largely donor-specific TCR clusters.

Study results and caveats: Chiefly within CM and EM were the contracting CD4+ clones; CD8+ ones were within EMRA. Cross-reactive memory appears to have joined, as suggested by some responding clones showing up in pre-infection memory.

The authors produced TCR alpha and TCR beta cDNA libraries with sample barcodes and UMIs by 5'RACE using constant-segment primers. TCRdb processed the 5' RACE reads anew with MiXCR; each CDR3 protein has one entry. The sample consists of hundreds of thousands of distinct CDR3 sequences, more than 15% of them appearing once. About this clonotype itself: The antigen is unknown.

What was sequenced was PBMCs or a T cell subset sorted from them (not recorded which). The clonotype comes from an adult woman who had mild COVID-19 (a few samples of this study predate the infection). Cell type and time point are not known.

CDR3 amino acids: CASSKVPGELFF. The CDR3 DNA reads TGCGCCAGCAGCAAGGTTCCCGGGGAGCTGTTTTTT. The V call is TRBV5-1, the J call TRBJ2-2, with D uncertain. CDR1 SGHRS and CDR2 YFSETQ come from the germline V gene. The CDR3 has 12 amino acids. V lost 4 bases, J lost 6 bases, and 7 bases lay in between.